What follows are 28 T cell receptor beta chains derived from one specimen sequenced in a study of blood T cell repertoires in COVID-19. TCRdb's table, derived via immunoSEQ multiplex PCR, lists solely in-frame clones and lacks some. The data contain roughly 70,000 clones, approximately 80% of them singletons. The sample taken for sequencing was peripheral blood. These receptors all stem from an elderly woman with active or convalescent COVID-19.

The chain employs TRBV7-2 and TRBJ1-5; D is uncertain. Between the trimmed V and J ends, which lost 1 base and 5 bases, there was a span of 6 bases. Germline assignment: CDR1 SGHTA and CDR2 FQGNSA. The CDR3 runs to 13 residues. The CDR3 nucleotides are TGTGCCAGCAGCTTAGGGGCTTATCAGCCCCAGCATTTT. Protein product: CASSLGAYQPQHF.

This chain joins TRBV20-1 and TRBJ2-7, with a possible D match to TRBD2 (5 bases). Germline-derived CDR1 and CDR2 are DFQATT and SNEGSKA (reference sequence). The CDR3 length is 12 residues. The V end was cut by 3 bases, the J end by 7 bases, with 13 bases between. The CDR3 DNA is TGCAGTGCTAGTTTACTAGAGCTAGAGCAGTACTTC. Translating gives CSASLLELEQYF.

The chain carries TRBV5-1 and TRBJ2-1, with D uncertain. The V and J ends lost 0 bases and 6 bases respectively, with 7 bases between them. Germline V gene sequence: CDR1 SGHRS, CDR2 YFSETQ. The CDR3 is 13 amino acids. CDR3 sequence (DNA): TGCGCCAGCAGCTTGGACAGCCCCAATGAGCAGTTCTTC. Protein: CASSLDSPNEQFF.

This chain connects TRBV5-8 to TRBJ1-5; D not certain. Trimming took 2 bases from V and 1 from J, leaving 16 bases between them. The CDR3 length is 17 residues. CDR1 and CDR2 from the germline V gene are SGHTS and YDEGEE. The CDR3 loop is CASSLEYGDASNQPQHF. For the CDR3, the DNA is TGTGCCAGCAGCTTAGAATACGGAGACGCCAGCAATCAGCCCCAGCATTTT.

The genes are TRBV6-5 and TRBJ1-2; 11 bases fit TRBD1. Trimming removed 9 bases from V and 7 bases from J; junction bases left unmatched: 7. From germline, CDR1 is MNHEY and CDR2 SVGAGI. The CDR3 spans 13 residues. The CDR3 region has the DNA TGTGCCAGTCGGGACAGGGGGAACGGTGGCTACACCTTC. Amino acids: CASRDRGNGGYTF.

The rearrangement joins TRBV3-1 (or the pseudogene TRBV3-2) to TRBJ2-1, with TRBD1 matching over 7 bases. J was trimmed by 9 bases and V by 6 bases; bases with no gene match: 11. Germline values: CDR1 LGHDT, CDR2 YNNKEL (reference sequence). This CDR3 comprises 14 residues. In nucleotides, the CDR3 is TGTGCCAGCAGTGATGACAGGGCGTTAGCTGAGCAGTTCTTC. Translated: CASSDDRALAEQFF.

J is TRBJ2-3 and V is TRBV4-1; 9 nucleotides match TRBD2. This CDR3 has 16 amino acids. V trimming: 0 bases; J trimming: 5 bases; junction bases outside the gene matches: 6. Germline loops: CDR1 MGHRA, CDR2 YSYEKL. As DNA, the CDR3 is TGCGCCAGCAGCCAAGATCTTAGCGGGGGACAAGATACGCAGTATTTT. It is translated as CASSQDLSGGQDTQYF.

The rearrangement uses TRBV2 and TRBJ2-7; D unresolved. This CDR3 has 12 amino acids. The V and J ends lost 3 bases and 0 bases respectively, with 3 bases between them. Germline CDR1 and CDR2: SNHLY and FYNNEI. Here the CDR3 reads CASSESSYEQYF. The CDR3 DNA reads as TGTGCCAGCAGTGAGAGCTCCTACGAGCAGTACTTC.

CDR3 protein: CASSLAQAWTEAFF. For the CDR3, the DNA is TGTGCCAGCAGCTTAGCGCAGGCCTGGACTGAAGCTTTCTTT. The J gene is TRBJ1-1, the V gene TRBV7-9; D is undetermined. From germline, CDR1 is SEHNR and CDR2 FQNEAQ (reference sequence). The CDR3 consists of 14 residues. The ends were cut back, 0 bases at V and 5 bases at J, with 10 bases in the middle.

For the CDR3, the DNA is TGTGCCAGCAGTCCCACTAGCGGGGGCTACAATGAGCAGTTCTTC. Translated: CASSPTSGGYNEQFF. The rearrangement uses TRBV28 and TRBJ2-1; TRBD2 agrees at 11 bases. J gave up 3 bases and V 5 bases, and 3 bases lay outside the gene matches. This CDR3 contains 15 residues. The germline gives CDR1 MDHEN, CDR2 SYDVKM.

The chain combines TRBV5-1 with TRBJ2-6, with TRBD1 matching 7 bases. V lost 2 bases, J lost 0 bases, and 11 bases stayed unmatched. CDR3 length equals 19 residues. Germline values: CDR1 SGHRS, CDR2 YFSETQ. The CDR3 coding sequence is TGCGCCAGCAGCTTTACTTTTGGGACAGTTTACTCTGGGGCCAACGTCCTGACTTTC. Translation gives CASSFTFGTVYSGANVLTF.

This clone occurred many times. The chain couples TRBV6-6 to TRBJ1-2; a possible D gene is TRBD1 (5 bases). Between the trimmed V and J ends, which lost 6 bases and 4 bases, there was a span of 12 bases. This CDR3 is 13 amino acids long. Germline loops: CDR1 MNHNY, CDR2 SVGAGI (reference sequence). CDR3 protein: CASSRDSAYGYTF. For the CDR3, the DNA is TGTGCCAGCAGCCGAGACAGTGCCTATGGCTACACCTTC.

The chain couples TRBV5-5 to TRBJ1-2; no definite D call. Germline V gene data show CDR1 as SGHKS and CDR2 as YYEKEE (reference sequence). This CDR3 spans 14 amino acids. The V end lost 9 bases, the J end lost 4 bases, and 19 bases lay between the germline ends. This CDR3 is CAIRAGSDPYGYTF. For the CDR3, the DNA is TGTGCCATTCGAGCGGGGAGCGATCCCTATGGCTACACCTTC.

V gene TRBV10-1 combines with J gene TRBJ2-3; TRBD2 aligns across 16 bases. This CDR3 is 17 amino acids long. Trimming cost V 8 bases and J 1 base; bases outside gene matches: 6. The germline V gene has CDR1 WNHNN and CDR2 SYGVQD (reference sequence). The CDR3 here is CASSKGLAGGRTDTQYF. CDR3 sequence (DNA): TGCGCCAGCTCTAAGGGACTAGCGGGGGGGCGCACAGATACGCAGTATTTT.

V gene TRBV7-9 combines with J gene TRBJ2-1; D possibly corresponds to TRBD1 (6 bases). The CDR3 covers 15 residues. The V end was cut by 2 bases, the J end by 1 base, with 9 bases between. Germline-derived CDR1 and CDR2 are SEHNR and FQNEAQ (reference sequence). The CDR3, as DNA: TGTGCCAGCAGCTTACCTGGACAGTCCTACAATGAGCAGTTCTTC. Translating it yields CASSLPGQSYNEQFF.

The rearrangement links TRBV5-4 to TRBJ2-1, with TRBD1 matching 7 bases. The V and J ends lost 3 bases and 8 bases, in that order; junction bases with no gene match: 8. Germline CDR1 SGHNT, CDR2 YYREEE (reference sequence). The CDR3 runs 14 residues. For the CDR3, the DNA is TGTGCCAGCAGCTGGGGACAGCTTCCCCATGAGCAGTTCTTC. Translated, it gives CASSWGQLPHEQFF.

This chain connects TRBV28 to TRBJ2-7, with D perhaps TRBD1 (5 bases). The CDR3 sequence is 16 residues long. In germline, CDR1 is MDHEN, CDR2 SYDVKM. With 6 bases removed from V and 3 bases from J, the gap between germline ends came to 21 bases. CDR3 coding DNA: TGTGCCAGCAGCACAGGCGGTACTCCCCCCAACTACGAGCAGTACTTC. This translates into CASSTGGTPPNYEQYF.

The chain carries TRBV7-2 and TRBJ2-7; 11 positions agree with TRBD1. CDR1 and CDR2 from the germline V gene are SGHTA and FQGNSA. V lost 5 bases, J lost 2 bases, and 2 bases stayed unmatched. The CDR3 sequence is 14 residues long. This CDR3 is CASSLGQGAYEQYF. The CDR3 bases are TGTGCCAGCAGCCTGGGACAGGGGGCCTACGAGCAGTACTTC.

This clone was counted a few times. The chain has TRBV2 and TRBJ1-1; a weak D match, TRBD1 (6 bases). Trimming removed 7 bases at V and 9 bases at J, with 18 bases between. This CDR3 has 13 residues. Germline values: CDR1 SNHLY, CDR2 FYNNEI. The CDR3 region has the DNA TGTGCCAGCAATCACAGGGAGAACCTTCAAGCTTTCTTT. It encodes CASNHRENLQAFF.

The chain carries TRBV27 and TRBJ1-2, with a possible D match to TRBD1 (6 bases). CDR1 MNHEY and CDR2 SMNVEV come from the germline V gene (reference sequence). The V gene lost 3 bases and the J gene lost 3 bases, with 17 bases spanning the gap. This CDR3 region has 16 residues. In DNA form, the CDR3 reads TGTGCCAGCAGTTTCAATTCTTGGACAGCATACTATGGCTACACCTTC. Translating it yields CASSFNSWTAYYGYTF.

The count of this clone is one. This chain connects TRBV11-2 to TRBJ2-1; 9 bases fit TRBD2. The length of the CDR3 is 15 residues. V dropped 2 bases and J dropped 9; count of bases not matched to a gene: 8. Germline loops: CDR1 SGHAT, CDR2 FQNNGV. The CDR3 loop is CASSLQGGGAPEQFF. CDR3 bases: TGTGCCAGCAGCTTACAAGGCGGGGGGGCACCTGAGCAGTTCTTC. The full variable domain, in which reference TRBV11-2 and TRBJ2-1 provide the parts outside the CDR3, is EAGVAQSPRYKIIEKRQSVAFWCNPISGHATLYWYQQILGQGPKLLIQFQNNGVVDDSQLPKDRFSAERLKGVDSTLKIQPAKLEDSAVYLCASSLQGGGAPEQFFGPGTRLTVL.

This clone was counted once. The V gene is TRBV6-2 or TRBV6-3, the J gene TRBJ1-5, with 8 bases fitting TRBD1. The CDR3 has 15 residues. Germline V lookup: CDR1 MNHEY, CDR2 SVGEGT. Germline trimming cut 6 bases from V and 1 base from J; bases unmatched to any gene: 5. The CDR3 DNA reads as TGTGCCAGCAGCGGGCGGACAGGGAGCAATCAGCCCCAGCATTTT. Protein product: CASSGRTGSNQPQHF.

This rearrangement joins TRBV12-3 or TRBV12-4 to TRBJ2-5, with 10 bases that match TRBD2. Trimming took 6 bases from V and 2 from J; bases not matched to a gene: 0. The CDR3 length is 13 residues. The DNA for the CDR3 is TGTGCCAGCAGACTAGCGGGGCAAGAGACCCAGTACTTC. Amino acids: CASRLAGQETQYF.

CDR3 residues: CASSIPGLAGGTGEQFF. DNA for the CDR3: TGTGCCAGCTCCATCCCGGGACTAGCGGGAGGGACGGGCGAGCAGTTCTTC. This rearrangement joins TRBV18 to TRBJ2-1, with 16 positions matching TRBD2. The germline V gene encodes CDR1 KGHSH and CDR2 LQKENI. The V segment lost 6 bases and the J segment 10 bases; nucleotides outside the gene matches: 12. This CDR3 contains 17 residues.

V is TRBV5-1 and J is TRBJ2-3; 8 bases are shared with TRBD2. V was pared by 4 bases and J by 4 bases, with 8 bases of the junction left unmatched. This CDR3 is 15 amino acids long. CDR1 is SGHRS and CDR2 is YFSETQ in the germline V gene. CDR3 sequence reads: CASSPGAGVPDTQYF. CDR3 sequence (DNA): TGCGCCAGCAGCCCGGGAGCGGGAGTCCCAGATACGCAGTATTTT.

The V gene is TRBV12-3 or TRBV12-4, the J gene TRBJ1-1; D call uncertain. V was clipped by 3 bases and J by 5 bases, with 7 bases between them. This CDR3 has 12 residues. CDR3: CASSFSGTEAFF. In nucleotides, the CDR3 is TGTGCCAGCAGTTTCTCCGGGACTGAAGCTTTCTTT.

This chain connects TRBV30 to TRBJ2-5, with TRBD2 matching 9 bases. The CDR3 has 14 amino acids. The junction had 5 bases not matched to a gene; V was cut back by 1 base and J by 5 bases. Germline CDR1 GTSNPN, CDR2 SVGIG (reference sequence). The CDR3 region has the DNA TGTGCCTGGAGTGGGACTAGCGTGCGGGAGACCCAGTACTTC. It translates to CAWSGTSVRETQYF.

The chain couples TRBV7-2 to TRBJ2-7; 7 nucleotides agree with TRBD2. J was trimmed by 2 bases and V by 0 bases; bases with no gene match: 1. The length of the CDR3 is 14 residues. Germline V gene data show CDR1 as SGHTA and CDR2 as FQGNSA. The CDR3 here is CASSLAAGAYEQYF. CDR3 sequence (DNA): TGTGCCAGCAGCTTAGCGGCGGGGGCCTACGAGCAGTACTTC.